Shown below are 14 T cell receptor beta chains from a single sample sequenced in a study of T cell responses to AZD1222 COVID-19 vaccine. Here immunoSEQ multiplex PCR was the method, and the copy in TCRdb shows in-frame clones only, minus some. This sample has more than 110,000 clones, with 80% to 95% found just once. The material was peripheral blood, obtained on day 0 of AZD1222 vaccination. The receptors shown here come from an adult in good health.

The chain is built from TRBV13 and TRBJ2-3; no clear D. This CDR3 contains 15 residues. V was trimmed by 2 bases and J by 1 base, leaving 10 bases between them. Germline V CDR1 and CDR2: PRHDT, FYEKMQ (reference sequence). CDR3 coding DNA: TGTGCCAGCAGCTTATCTTCCAAGCGCACAGATACGCAGTATTTT. This codes for CASSLSSKRTDTQYF.

The CDR3 loop reads CAITAGGHTGELFF. Written as DNA, the CDR3 is TGTGCCATCACGGCGGGAGGGCACACCGGGGAGCTGTTTTTT. The rearrangement links TRBV10-3 to TRBJ2-2; 9 nucleotides line up with TRBD2. V lost 7 bases, J lost 3 bases, and 3 bases stayed unmatched. CDR1 and CDR2 from the germline V gene are ENHRY and SYGVKD. The CDR3 contains 14 residues.

V and J are TRBV29-1 and TRBJ2-3; TRBD2 aligns across 13 bases. The CDR3 is made up of 15 amino acids. In germline, CDR1 is SQVTM, CDR2 ANQGSEA. V dropped 6 bases and J dropped 4; count of bases not matched to a gene: 7. The CDR3 is CSVELAGGPPDTQYF. CDR3 nucleotide sequence: TGCAGCGTCGAACTAGCGGGAGGGCCCCCAGATACGCAGTATTTT.

This clone was observed once. V is TRBV5-7 and J is TRBJ1-5; the D gene is possibly TRBD1 (6 bases). TRBV5-7 qualifies as an ORF whose function is uncertain. Trimming took 4 bases from V and 4 from J, leaving 12 bases between them. CDR3 length: 14 amino acids. The CDR3 nucleotides read TGTGCCAGCAGCCCCTGGGACACGAATCAGCCCCAGCATTTT. It is translated as CASSPWDTNQPQHF.

This rearrangement joins TRBV3-1 (or the pseudogene TRBV3-2) to TRBJ1-1, with D maybe TRBD1 (5 bases). Trimming took 0 bases from V and 6 from J, leaving 17 bases between them. The CDR3 contains 16 residues. The germline gives CDR1 LGHDT, CDR2 YNNKEL (reference sequence). The CDR3 protein is CASSQDTWRGRAEAFF. The CDR3 nucleotides are TGTGCCAGCAGCCAAGATACGTGGAGGGGCCGGGCTGAAGCTTTCTTT.

The V gene is TRBV2, the J gene TRBJ2-2; D unresolved. The CDR3 runs 16 residues. The V gene's germline CDR1 is SNHLY and CDR2 FYNNEI. With 3 bases removed from V and 5 bases from J, the gap between germline ends came to 16 bases. CDR3 in amino acids: CASSEPHPFRTGELFF. Written as DNA, the CDR3 is TGTGCCAGCAGTGAGCCTCACCCTTTCAGGACCGGGGAGCTGTTTTTT.

The chain couples TRBV27 to TRBJ2-7; 10 bases are shared with TRBD2. There are 15 residues in the CDR3. The germline V gene has CDR1 MNHEY and CDR2 SMNVEV (reference sequence). J gave up 4 bases and V 6 bases, and 9 bases lay outside the gene matches. CDR3 coding DNA: TGTGCCAGCAGAGGTCCACTAGCGGGAAGATACGAGCAGTACTTC. This translates into CASRGPLAGRYEQYF.

This rearrangement joins TRBV2 to TRBJ1-1; possible D gene TRBD1, 5 bases. In germline, CDR1 is SNHLY, CDR2 FYNNEI. V lost 1 base, J lost 0 bases, and 6 bases lay in between. The CDR3 extends over 14 amino acids. For the CDR3, the DNA is TGTGCCAGCAGTGAAGAGGGGATGAACACTGAAGCTTTCTTT. Amino acids: CASSEEGMNTEAFF.

V is TRBV5-1 and J is TRBJ1-4; no clear D gene. The germline gives CDR1 SGHRS, CDR2 YFSETQ. The CDR3 contains 13 residues. Trimming removed 0 bases from V and 8 bases from J, with 8 bases in between. This CDR3 is CASSLALGEKLFF. For the CDR3, the DNA is TGCGCCAGCAGCTTGGCCTTGGGAGAAAAACTGTTTTTT. The entire variable domain, with the rest obtained from reference TRBV5-1 and TRBJ1-4, is as follows: KAGVTQTPRYLIKTRGQQVTLSCSPISGHRSVSWYQQTPGQGLQFLFEYFSETQRNKGNFPGRFSGRQFSNSRSEMNVSTLELGDSALYLCASSLALGEKLFFGSGTQLSVL.

This clone has a single count. The chain carries TRBV30 and TRBJ2-7, with 7 bases aligning to TRBD1. Germline-derived CDR1 and CDR2 are GTSNPN and SVGIG (reference sequence). The CDR3 runs to 12 residues. J gave up 4 bases and V 5 bases, and 5 bases lay outside the gene matches. This CDR3 is CAWAGGWYEQYF. CDR3 DNA sequence: TGTGCCTGGGCAGGGGGATGGTACGAGCAGTACTTC.

V is TRBV19 and J is TRBJ2-1, with TRBD2 matching 8 bases. The junction had 2 bases not matched to a gene; V was cut back by 4 bases and J by 3 bases. The CDR3 covers 14 residues. Germline V gene lookup returns CDR1 LNHDA and CDR2 SQIVND (reference sequence). CDR3 nucleotides: TGTGCCAGTAGTACGGGACTAGACTACAATGAGCAGTTCTTC. It encodes CASSTGLDYNEQFF.

The genes are TRBV3-1 (or the pseudogene TRBV3-2) and TRBJ1-2; D not certain. CDR1 and CDR2 from the germline V gene are LGHDT and YNNKEL (reference sequence). V was pared by 6 bases and J by 1 base, with 15 bases between. This CDR3 has 15 residues. As DNA, the CDR3 is TGTGCCAGCAGTCCCAGTAGGACCTTTAACTATGGCTACACCTTC. Amino acid sequence: CASSPSRTFNYGYTF.

The V gene is TRBV5-4, the J gene TRBJ2-5; 11 positions agree with TRBD2. The CDR3 has 16 amino acids. J was trimmed by 1 base and V by 5 bases; bases with no gene match: 7. Germline values: CDR1 SGHNT, CDR2 YYREEE (reference sequence). The CDR3 protein is CASSPTSGRGQETQYF. Here the CDR3 DNA reads TGTGCCAGCAGTCCTACTAGCGGGAGAGGCCAAGAGACCCAGTACTTC.

J is TRBJ2-5 and V is TRBV15, with D perhaps TRBD2 (5 bases). The germline CDR1 and CDR2 sequences are LNHNV and YYDKDF (reference sequence). This CDR3 has 16 residues. Trimming pared 5 bases from V and 2 bases from J, leaving 18 bases between. The CDR3 nucleotides are TGTGCCACCAGCCGGAGAGACGGAGGTACACAAGAGACCCAGTACTTC. Protein sequence: CATSRRDGGTQETQYF.